The clone carrying this TCR beta chain was observed a few times. Under the authors' procedure: Estimation of nucleated cell counts relied on the amplification of reference gene primers. Profiled with immunoSEQ multiplex PCR; TCRdb holds only in-frame clones, not every one. That table gives V, J and clone size, and the DNA gave D and trimming. The table records some 94,000 clones, about 70% of them present only once. The source of the sample is a study of blood T cell repertoires in COVID-19. Study at large: T cells, B-cell-depleted T cells, or PBMCs provided the cDNA or gDNA that served as material.

Unmatched junction bases numbered 12, after V lost 4 bases and J lost 2 bases. CDR3 length equals 18 residues. CDR1 and CDR2 from the germline V gene are LGHDT and YNNKEL (reference sequence). The sequenced sample consisted of peripheral blood. J is TRBJ2-3 and V is TRBV3-1 (or the pseudogene TRBV3-2); 10 bases match TRBD2. This clonotype originated in a woman aged 55-70 years in a cohort sampled during active or convalescent COVID-19. The CDR3 spells CASSRARLAGVYTDTQYF. CDR3 in DNA: TGTGCCAGCAGCCGCGCCCGGCTAGCGGGGGTTTACACAGATACGCAGTATTTT.